This T cell receptor (beta chain) comes out of a study of CD8+ T cells in alopecia areata. At the level of the study: Treatment comprised oral tofacitinib, 5 to 10 mg twice daily, in treated patients. Tofacitinib lasted 6 to 18 months, then 6 months off drug.

Peripheral blood and lesional scalp punch biopsies were taken from alopecia areata patients. This CDR3 is 15 amino acids long. Unmatched junction bases numbered 4, after V lost 6 bases and J lost 3 bases. CDR1 SNHLY and CDR2 FYNNEI come from the germline V gene. It was cDNA, reverse transcribed from extracted RNA, that served as the sequencing template. This table comes from immunoSEQ multiplex PCR, and its TCRdb copy is limited to in-frame clones, with some not included. The sample lists about 170,000 clones, less than 75% occurring once. A remark on this clone: Its antigen is as yet unknown.

Regarding the study as a whole: For lesional scalp, especially alopecia totalis/universalis, clonality was higher than in normal scalp.

Sequencing was performed on CD8+ T cells sorted from blood, taken at week 0. This clonotype was sampled from a human donor with alopecia areata. This chain joins TRBV2 and TRBJ2-1; TRBD2 agrees at 11 bases. The chain's CDR3 is CASRATSGVYNEQFF. The CDR3 region has the DNA TGTGCCAGCAGAGCGACTAGCGGGGTCTACAATGAGCAGTTCTTC.